This T cell receptor (beta chain) emerged from a study of regulatory T cells in long-lasting Graves disease. Overall study context: Graves' patients (newly diagnosed) had been on antithyroid drugs under 3 months.

Time point of the sample: newly diagnosed GD, antithyroid drugs for less than 3 months. Preparation of the TCR library used RNA extracted from PBMCs. Per the germline V gene, CDR1 is MDHEN and CDR2 is SYDVKM. This CDR3 comprises 17 residues. J gave up 2 bases and V 2 bases, and 6 bases lay outside the gene matches. For TCR beta, libraries came from iRepertoire HTBI primers and Arm-PCR of CDR3 regions. TCRdb independently ran MiXCR on the multiplex PCR reads; one entry per CDR3 protein. The table includes 450,000 to 600,000 distinct CDR3 sequences, roughly 15% detected once. This clonotype was found many times. These same data were also listed under a study on T cells in Graves' hyperthyroidism and ophthalmopathy.

The chain uses TRBV28 and TRBJ2-2, with 9 bases identical to TRBD2. The specimen comprised peripheral blood mononuclear cells (PBMCs), sampled at new diagnosis, from a patient treated with antithyroid drugs. This TCR derives from a man between 40 and 49 years old with Graves disease. The CDR3: CASSLGRLAANTGELFF. The DNA for the CDR3 is TGTGCCAGCAGTTTAGGGAGACTAGCGGCTAACACCGGGGAGCTGTTTTTT.